Following are 22 T cell receptor beta chains from one sample sequenced in a study of regulatory T cells in long-lasting Graves disease. The time point here: newly diagnosed GD, antithyroid drugs for less than 3 months. Extracted RNA from PBMCs served as the source of the TCR library. Arm-PCR with iRepertoire HTBI primers amplified the CDR3 regions for these TCR beta libraries. One entry per CDR3 protein results from TCRdb running MiXCR on the multiplex PCR reads. This sample has hundreds of thousands of distinct CDR3 sequences, with roughly 15% found just once. These same records also appear under a second study, on T cells in Graves' hyperthyroidism and ophthalmopathy.

The input for sequencing was peripheral blood mononuclear cells (PBMCs), taken at new diagnosis, from a patient treated with antithyroid drugs. These receptors came from a woman aged 40 to 65 with Graves disease.

This clonotype was found many times. The gene calls are TRBV5-1 and TRBJ2-3, with D unresolved. Per the germline V gene, CDR1 is SGHRS and CDR2 is YFSETQ. This CDR3 region has 15 residues. Trimming removed 0 bases from V and 2 bases from J, with 10 bases in between. The CDR3 nucleotides are TGCGCCAGCAGCTTGGCCGACGGAAACACAGATACGCAGTATTTT. The encoded protein is CASSLADGNTDTQYF.

This clonotype was counted between two and nine times. The V gene is TRBV18, the J gene TRBJ1-3, with TRBD1 identical over 9 bases. Germline CDR1 KGHSH, CDR2 LQKENI. This CDR3 comprises 17 residues. The V segment lost 2 bases and the J segment 1 base; nucleotides outside the gene matches: 6. For the CDR3, the DNA is TGTGCCAGCTCACCAAGACGGGACAGGGATTCTGGAAACACCATATATTTT. This translates into CASSPRRDRDSGNTIYF.

Note on this clonotype: With a much larger clone just one base away, this may be a read error. This chain joins TRBV12-3 or TRBV12-4 and TRBJ1-1; possibly TRBD1 for D (6 bases). The V gene lost 3 bases and the J gene lost 4 bases, with 12 bases spanning the gap. There are 14 residues in the CDR3. DNA for the CDR3: TGTGCCAGCAGTTTTTCAGGGGTGGCCACTGAAGCTTTCTTT. Translation gives CASSFSGVATEAFF.

Many counts were recorded for this clonotype. This sequence joins TRBV12-3 or TRBV12-4 and TRBJ2-1; 13 nucleotides agree with TRBD2. V shed 6 bases and J 8 bases; nucleotides not matched to a gene: 7. The CDR3 runs to 15 residues. The CDR3: CASRPLAGGQDEQFF. CDR3 nucleotide sequence: TGTGCCAGCAGACCACTAGCGGGGGGGCAGGATGAGCAGTTCTTC.

This clonotype was observed at least ten times. The chain combines TRBV5-1 with TRBJ2-5; TRBD2 matches 14 bases. The V gene end was trimmed by 4 bases and the J gene end by 4 bases; junction bases not matched to a gene: 6. This CDR3 comprises 16 residues. Germline V gene sequence: CDR1 SGHRS, CDR2 YFSETQ. The CDR3 coding sequence is TGCGCCAGCAGCATCGCTGGGACTAGCGGGGGAGAGACCCAGTACTTC. This translates into CASSIAGTSGGETQYF. Full variable domain (rest looked up from reference TRBV5-1 and TRBJ2-5): KAGVTQTPRYLIKTRGQQVTLSCSPISGHRSVSWYQQTPGQGLQFLFEYFSETQRNKGNFPGRFSGRQFSNSRSEMNVSTLELGDSALYLCASSIAGTSGGETQYFGPGTRLLVL.

This clonotype was picked up many times. The chain uses TRBV12-3 or TRBV12-4 and TRBJ1-2; the D is unclear. V gave up 8 bases and J gave up 1 base, with 8 bases separating them. The length of the CDR3 is 12 residues. As DNA, the CDR3 is TGTGCCAGCCGAGACCGTAACTATGGCTACACCTTC. It is translated as CASRDRNYGYTF.

The gene calls are TRBV9 and TRBJ2-3; 8 bases agree with TRBD1. This CDR3 contains 16 residues. Germline V lookup: CDR1 SGDLS, CDR2 YYNGEE. With 4 bases clipped from V and 5 bases from J, the junction kept 12 bases outside the gene matches. The CDR3 coding sequence is TGTGCCAGCAGCTCTCTCTCCGGGACAGGCCGAGATACGCAGTATTTT. Its translation is CASSSLSGTGRDTQYF.

This clonotype came up a few times. The rearrangement links TRBV7-3 to TRBJ1-2; 8 bases map to TRBD1. V was clipped by 5 bases and J by 3 bases; unmatched bases: 8. The CDR3 runs 15 residues. Germline V CDR1 and CDR2: SGHTA, FQGTGA. In DNA form, the CDR3 reads TGTGCCAGCAGCCCAAGCCCAGGGGGCGACTATGGCTACACCTTC. Amino acid sequence: CASSPSPGGDYGYTF.

The CDR3 sequence is CASSFIGQPGKQFF. Written as DNA, the CDR3 is TGTGCCAGCAGTTTCATTGGCCAGCCAGGGAAGCAGTTCTTC. The rearrangement links TRBV12-3 or TRBV12-4 to TRBJ2-1, with D possibly being TRBD1 (5 bases). V was clipped by 3 bases and J by 11 bases, with 17 bases between them. The length of the CDR3 is 14 residues.

This chain joins TRBV7-6 and TRBJ1-1; no reliable D call. The length of the CDR3 is 13 residues. The ends were cut back, 1 base at V and 4 bases at J, with 7 bases in the middle. Germline CDR1 is SGHVS and CDR2 is FNYEAQ. The CDR3: CASSLDGPTEAFF. In DNA, the CDR3 is TGTGCCAGCAGCTTAGACGGCCCCACTGAAGCTTTCTTT.

This clonotype was seen repeatedly, ten times or more. The rearrangement links TRBV6-1 to TRBJ1-1; 10 bases match TRBD1. The CDR3 length is 16 residues. V lost 6 bases to trimming and J lost 0 bases; unmatched junction nucleotides: 7. CDR1 and CDR2 (germline): MNHNS, SASEGT. CDR3 loop: CASSSGTGDMNTEAFF. DNA of the CDR3: TGTGCCAGCAGCTCCGGGACAGGGGATATGAACACTGAAGCTTTCTTT.

As for this clonotype: A junction end diverges from the germline sequence, so it may reflect a read error. The chain links TRBV4-1 to TRBJ1-6; 7 nucleotides match TRBD1. The length of the CDR3 is 13 residues. Germline V CDR1 and CDR2: MGHRA, YSYEKL. CDR3 loop: CASGTVGGSPLHF. In nucleotides, the CDR3 is TGCGCCAGCGGGACAGTCGGGGGTTCACCCCTCCACTTC.

The gene calls are TRBV5-5 and TRBJ1-1; possibly TRBD1 for D (5 bases). V dropped 0 bases and J dropped 1 base, with 16 bases sitting between them. The CDR3 covers 17 residues. Looked up from germline, CDR1 is SGHKS and CDR2 is YYEKEE (reference sequence). The CDR3 nucleotides are TGTGCCAGCAGCTTGGCCGTCGGGGGTCGGGGGAACACTGAAGCTTTCTTT. As protein: CASSLAVGGRGNTEAFF.

This clonotype has at least ten counts. V gene TRBV27 combines with J gene TRBJ2-1, with TRBD2 identical over 10 bases. V shed 3 bases and J 8 bases; nucleotides not matched to a gene: 7. CDR3 length equals 15 residues. In germline, CDR1 is MNHEY, CDR2 SMNVEV (reference sequence). CDR3: CASSFGSGGAYEQFF. The CDR3 DNA sequence: TGTGCCAGCAGTTTTGGAAGCGGGGGGGCGTATGAGCAGTTCTTC.

This clonotype has more than one count but fewer than ten. One base away lies a much larger clone, so this may be a sequencing read error. The chain joins TRBV11-2 to TRBJ1-4, with unresolved D. Germline-derived CDR1 and CDR2 are SGHAT and FQNNGV. Trimming stripped 6 bases from V and 10 bases from J, with 12 bases between. This CDR3 spans 12 amino acids. CDR3 residues: CASSRERGKLFF. The CDR3 DNA reads as TGTGCCAGCAGTCGCGAGCGTGGAAAACTGTTTTTT.

This clonotype has at least ten counts. V gene TRBV20-1 combines with J gene TRBJ2-7, with D uncertain. CDR1 is DFQATT and CDR2 is SNEGSKA in the germline V gene (reference sequence). The CDR3 covers 13 residues. V lost 2 bases and J 0 bases, leaving 8 bases between the germline ends. The CDR3 here is CSARSRSSYEQYF. CDR3 nucleotide sequence: TGCAGTGCTAGATCTCGGAGCTCCTACGAGCAGTACTTC.

This clonotype was found many times. This chain joins TRBV27 and TRBJ2-5; D remains ambiguous. The CDR3 spans 12 residues. V lost 3 bases and J lost 4, with 6 bases in between. From germline, CDR1 is MNHEY and CDR2 SMNVEV (reference sequence). CDR3 protein: CASSLDGETQYF. The CDR3, as DNA: TGTGCCAGCAGTTTGGACGGAGAGACCCAGTACTTC.

Note on this clonotype: The junction differs from germline at one of its ends, possibly a read error. The chain is built from TRBV12-3 or TRBV12-4 and TRBJ1-3, with D possibly TRBD1 on 5 matching bases. The CDR3 covers 14 residues. CDR3 in DNA: TGTGCCTGCAGCCGGGGGGGAGGCCCAAACACCATATATTTT. It translates to CACSRGGGPNTIYF.

This clonotype has a handful of counts. The genes are TRBV14 and TRBJ1-2, with D perhaps TRBD1 (6 bases). In germline, CDR1 is SGHDN, CDR2 FVKESK. This CDR3 contains 15 residues. Deletions cut 3 bases from V and 4 bases from J, with 15 bases between. This chain's CDR3 is CASSHPPGTPYGYTF. The CDR3 DNA sequence: TGTGCCAGCAGCCACCCGCCCGGGACACCCTATGGCTACACCTTC. Variable domain in full (rest from reference TRBV14 and TRBJ1-2): EAGVTQFPSHSVIEKGQTVTLRCDPISGHDNLYWYRRVMGKEIKFLLHFVKESKQDESGMPNNRFLAERTGGTYSTLKVQPAELEDSGVYFCASSHPPGTPYGYTFGSGTRLTVV.

As for this clonotype: A read error is possible here, since a much larger clone lies one base away. The genes are TRBV2 and TRBJ1-4, with TRBD1 identical over 7 bases. The CDR3 sequence is 16 residues long. J was trimmed by 5 bases and V by 7 bases; bases with no gene match: 13. Looked up from germline, CDR1 is SNHLY and CDR2 is FYNNEI. The CDR3 DNA follows: TGTGCCAGCAAGATTTGCTCCGGGACAGTGAATGAAAAACTGTTTTTT. Translated: CASKICSGTVNEKLFF.

Turning to this clonotype: A far larger clone is one base from this, pointing to a likely read error. This chain connects TRBV11-3 to TRBJ2-5; no definite D call. The CDR3 spans 15 residues. Germline loops: CDR1 SGHNT, CDR2 YENEEA. The CDR3 bases are TGTGTCAGCAGCTTAGCTTTGGGTTCCCAAGAGACCCAGTACTTC. Translated: CVSSLALGSQETQYF.

This clonotype came up many times. The rearrangement joins TRBV7-9 to TRBJ2-7; the D gene could be TRBD1 or TRBD2 (5 bases each). Trimming took 6 bases from V and 2 from J, leaving 14 bases between them. The CDR3 length is 14 residues. CDR1 SEHNR and CDR2 FQNEAQ come from the germline V gene (reference sequence). As DNA, the CDR3 is TGTGCCAGCAGTCCCGGGACCGAGCCCTACGAGCAGTACTTC. Translation: CASSPGTEPYEQYF.